The source of this T cell receptor beta chain is a study of cytomegalovirus exposure and HLA in healthy donors (dated by TCRdb to 2017 to 2019). Background for the entire study: An earlier analysis of roughly 610 of the donors reported approximately 300 Gb of sequence data and around 100 million unique TCR beta sequences obtained from roughly 170 million T cells. An earlier analysis of 587 of the donors applied high-throughput TCR beta sequencing to assess whether each TCR beta V gene segment acted as functional or pseudogenic. A later genetic analysis took genome-wide SNP genotypes for about 55% of the 666 donors and used that subset as a discovery cohort. The aim of the study was to test whether cataloging public T cell receptors could identify signatures of past pathogen exposure. The genetic ancestry cluster associated with self-reported Caucasian donors included over 65% of the roughly 380 genotyped donors. Class I and class II HLA loci were covered by the typing at four-digit resolution. Donor age, sex, ethnicity and CMV serostatus were compiled alongside the repertoire data. In addition to the first cohort of 650 to 800 subjects, a separate validation cohort of around 110 different subjects was used. The number of typed donors differed by locus: roughly 629-630 for A, B, C, DRB1 and DQB1; 500 to 550 for DQA1; 606 for DPA1; and 400 to 480 for DPB1. An early release that covered about 600 HLA-typed donors contained approximately 300 gigabases of sequencing data and 65 million to 100 million unique TCR sequences. Among around 400 genotyped donors of the cohort, an average of approximately 250,000 unique TCR beta nucleotide sequences were sequenced per donor, roughly 20% of them non-productive. All discovery cohort repertoires had been generated using a single sequencing platform. In the later analysis, no new phenotypic data were used to find candidate immune exposures; instead, reliance was placed on TCR beta sequences and their occurrence across donors. Several DR-DQ haplotypes were treated as single units for association and clustering because of strong linkage in the cohort. Using immunosequencing, the study profiled T cell repertoires from roughly 650 subjects and related those repertoires to cytomegalovirus serostatus. A later analysis re-examined previously published TCR beta repertoires from more than 550 donors and added high-resolution HLA genotyping to investigate patterns of TCR occurrence. To predict cytomegalovirus infection status, the study combined high-throughput TCR immunosequencing, statistical association of individual TCRs with disease status, and machine learning. The paper's findings and limits, for the study overall: A later genetic analysis reported fewer N-insertions in productive TCRs among donors in an Asian-associated ancestry cluster than the roughly 650-donor mean. Seventeen rarely observed V segments, including chromosome 9 orphons, were excluded from the earlier analysis of several hundred of the donors because counts were too low. When HLA alleles, especially DR and DQ, strongly co-occurred, TCR associations were difficult to assign to individual alleles. A further reported finding was that TCR beta sequences accurately predicted the HLA-A and HLA-B alleles for most subjects in the first cohort. Several of the top co-occurrence clusters appeared to be linked to parvovirus B19, influenza, CMV and Epstein-Barr virus, according to a later analysis. In a later analysis, HLA-associated TCR beta chains showed more clonal expansion and lower generation probabilities than non-associated chains that were equally common. According to a later analysis, TCR association rates differed among HLA loci, with DRB1 alleles showing the most associated TCRs and HLA-C alleles showing the fewest. Roughly uniform sequencing depth across donors was assumed in presence/absence analyses, although this assumption may not hold. The classifier was reported to diagnose cytomegalovirus status with high specificity and sensitivity in both the original cohort and the validation cohort. In vitro tests confirmed that a few of the cytomegalovirus-associated TCR beta chains recognize cytomegalovirus antigens. The study gave a list of 150 to 200 TCR beta chains associated with cytomegalovirus. Because HLA typing was unavailable for some donors at each locus, only the typed subset was used in association tests. An earlier analysis of approximately 570 of the donors showed that most TCR beta V segments appeared in productive rearrangements either about 87% or about 30% of the time, which broadly matched IMGT annotations. Most TCR sequences were seen in very few donors, while some public TCRs were found in many individuals. Most CMV-associated TCR beta chains appeared to be HLA-restricted in a later analysis, and the HLA associations seemed to be driven largely by CMV exposure. According to the authors, the approach could potentially be generalized to other disease states and immunological phenotypes. Linkage disequilibrium might explain the correlated functional status among segregating V segments, but an unknown experimental factor could not be ruled out. Specific HLA alleles were associated with 18,000 or so TCR beta sequences at a false discovery rate of 0.05 in a later analysis. The sequencing pipeline was judged likely to have produced a cluster of highly shared sequence variants as a technical artifact. A later genetic analysis associated a missense DCLRE1C variant with V-gene and J-gene trimming of TCR beta chains, and an independent cohort replicated the association. Immune exposure information for the cohort was limited to CMV serostatus. Some IMGT-functional V segments, including TRBV6-2 and TRBV6-3, could not be distinguished by the 87-base-pair reads and were therefore excluded. Only TCR beta chains were sequenced in this cohort, and the absence of alpha or paired-chain data limited detectable features.

Library generation was performed with the immunoSEQ multiplex PCR assay. The multiplex PCR relied on a mix of 60 forward primers for TCR Vbeta segments and 13 reverse primers for TCR Jbeta segments. A multiplex PCR assay on genomic DNA amplified the CDR3 region of rearranged TCR beta genes. On the Illumina HiSeq System, the amplified TCR beta libraries were sequenced as 87-base-pair reads. Regarding the original processing steps: A later analysis tallied some 79 million unique TCR beta chains across the 666 repertoires, and about 10 million of those chains were shared by two or more donors. Raw reads were error-corrected and collapsed into unique sequences by a nearest-neighbor algorithm in which closely related sequences were merged to remove PCR and sequencing errors. To assign V, D and J gene segments, CDR3 sequences were aligned to IMGT reference sequences. For a sequence to be retained, at least a six-nucleotide match to both a V gene segment and a J gene segment was required. A rearrangement was called productive if the CDR3 had no stop codons and remained in frame with V and J, and every other rearrangement was called non-productive. CDR3 was defined by IMGT convention, running from the second conserved V-encoded cysteine to the conserved J-encoded phenylalanine. In an earlier analysis of 587 of the donors, sequences lacking an unambiguous match to a single V gene segment were excluded. In an earlier analysis of 450 to 700 of the donors, V segments were called functional above 56.7% productive rearrangements and were called segregating when the between-donor standard deviation exceeded 5%. To diagnose cytomegalovirus status from the catalog of TCR beta chain sequences, a statistical classification framework was built. In a later analysis, TCR nucleotide sequences were compared against IMGT/GENE-DB human TR gene sequences so that V and J genes could be assigned. Using the TCRdist pipeline, a later analysis assigned CDR3 sequences along with most-parsimonious VDJ recombination scenarios. In a later analysis, each TCR beta chain was defined by its CDR3 amino acid sequence together with its V-gene family, and reads lacking a unique V-gene family were excluded. In a later analysis, 450 to 600 highly shared, low-generation-probability nucleotide sequences were removed to address suspected cross-contamination and a sequencing artifact. For each public chain, a later analysis derived a clonal expansion index from normalized ranks of inferred template counts within each repertoire. A later analysis computed generation probabilities with a VDJ recombination model fitted to out-of-frame rearrangements, and checked the results against IGoR. Hypergeometric tests were used in a later analysis to score TCR-TCR, TCR-HLA and TCR-CMV co-occurrence, with a repertoire-size bias correction applied to the TCR pairs. A later analysis estimated false discovery rates by permuting HLA or CMV assignments 20 times. In a later analysis, co-occurring TCRs were grouped with DBSCAN, and TCRdist sequence similarity was added when clustering was performed within HLA-allele-positive subsets. Repertoires with fewer than 30,000 or more than 120,000 public chains, plus five repertoires with anomalous nucleotide sharing, were excluded from co-occurrence clustering. This is the immuneACCESS table as TCRdb keeps it, with only in-frame sequences that have V and J called. A part of the clones is gone; compared with another copy, unresolved V genes explain less than half, and the rest is unexplained. V, J and clone size are taken as reported in that table, and D and trimming were inferred from the DNA itself. The sample table shows some 120,000 clones, and 55% to 75% are seen once. The top ten constitute roughly 8.6% of the sample.

This clone came up once. It has no known antigen specificity. There are no base qualities to consult, and no much larger clone falls within one base. The cohort comprised 550 to 700 healthy bone marrow donors. At the time of sampling, every cohort member was nominally healthy, though immune exposures that went unrecorded were likely present. The donor tested CMV seropositive and was one of the 289 seropositive cohort members. A peripheral blood sample was provided by each donor, and peripheral blood mononuclear cells were used for TCR beta sequencing. Genomic DNA extraction from the blood cell samples was performed with the Qiagen DNeasy Blood Extraction Kit. CDR1 and CDR2 are drawn from the germline V gene: MNHEY, SVGAGI. From its cysteine to its phenylalanine, the CDR3 spans 13 amino acids. Solely the CDR3 DNA is kept, with 39 bases framed from the first base. Trimming at the junction amounts to 5 bases on V and 6 bases on J, and the germline ends lie 10 bases apart.

The sequence was obtained from a woman aged 40-49 years in good health and CMV-seropositive. Sequenced sample: PBMCs. The sequence links TRBV6-5 to TRBJ2-2, and TRBD1 may be the D gene, going by 5 matching bases. CDR3 sequence: CASSAQGAGELFF. The sequenced DNA is TGTGCCAGCAGTGCCCAGGGTGCCGGGGAGCTGTTTTTT.